These T cell receptor beta chains were read from a single sample in a study of shared clonotypes between healthy human individuals. The table came from immunoSEQ multiplex PCR; TCRdb's copy has only in-frame clones and leaves some out. In the table there are 2 million to 2.5 million clones, approximately 94% of which are singletons. Sequences were obtained from naive CD4+ T cells sorted from blood. All receptors come from a man aged 18-30 years in good health. Both conserved end residues are part of each CDR3. A D gene is named only where the DNA matches it firmly. The size of a clone is reported for some rows only, either as once, few or many, or as a class for expanded clones.

J gene	V gene	CDR3 length	D gene	clone size	CDR3 protein	CDR3 DNA
TRBJ2-2	TRBV9	15	-	-	CASSVGPANTGELFF	TGTGCCAGCAGCGTAGGACCCGCGAACACCGGGGAGCTGTTTTTT
TRBJ2-7	TRBV9	17	-	-	CASSVGPRTKSSYEQYF	TGTGCCAGCAGCGTGGGACCGCGGACTAAGAGCTCCTACGAGCAGTACTTC
TRBJ2-7	TRBV6-5	12	-	-	CASSNTHYEQYF	TGTGCCAGCAGTAACACCCACTACGAGCAGTACTTC
TRBJ1-4	TRBV18	15	-	-	CASSPKGVGNEKLFF	TGTGCCAGCTCCCCCAAGGGGGTAGGTAATGAAAAACTGTTTTTT
TRBJ1-2	TRBV18	15	-	-	CASSPGTESDYGYTF	TGTGCCAGCTCACCTGGGACTGAATCCGACTATGGCTACACCTTC
TRBJ2-2	TRBV5-1	14	-	-	CASSLALRAGELFF	TGCGCCAGCAGCTTGGCCCTAAGGGCCGGGGAGCTGTTTTTT
TRBJ2-1	TRBV5-1	15	-	-	CASSVQSPDGNEQFF	TGCGCCAGCAGCGTCCAATCGCCGGATGGGAATGAGCAGTTCTTC
TRBJ2-1	TRBV29-1	13	-	-	CSVEDVARNEQFF	TGCAGCGTTGAAGATGTAGCGCGGAATGAGCAGTTCTTC
TRBJ1-6	TRBV12-5	12	-	-	CASGLPPSPLHF	TGTGCTAGTGGTTTACCCCCCTCACCCCTCCACTTT
TRBJ1-2	TRBV5-4	14	-	-	CASSLDRRNYGYTF	TGTGCCAGCAGCTTAGACAGGAGGAACTATGGCTACACCTTC
TRBJ1-2	TRBV19	12	-	-	CASSNRAGGYTF	TGTGCCAGTAGTAACAGGGCGGGTGGCTACACCTTC
TRBJ1-2	TRBV28	14	TRBD1	-	CASREQGTYYGYTF	TGTGCCAGCAGAGAACAGGGGACCTACTATGGCTACACCTTC
TRBJ2-6	TRBV10-3	17	-	-	CAISGTLIISGANVLTF	TGTGCCATCAGTGGGACGCTCATAATCTCTGGGGCCAACGTCCTGACTTTC
TRBJ2-6	TRBV25-1	13	-	-	CASTLSGANVLTF	TGTGCCAGCACTCTCTCTGGGGCCAACGTCCTGACTTTC
TRBJ2-7	TRBV27	12	-	-	CASGISVGEQYF	TGTGCCAGCGGTATTAGCGTGGGGGAGCAGTACTTC
TRBJ1-6	TRBV9	13	-	-	CASRRDPSSPLHF	TGTGCCAGCAGAAGGGACCCCAGTTCACCCCTCCACTTT
TRBJ2-7	TRBV7-2	15	TRBD1	-	CASSLVGGVSNEQYF	TGTGCCAGCAGCTTAGTAGGGGGCGTATCTAACGAGCAGTACTTC
TRBJ1-2	TRBV6-1	15	-	-	CASSEWPTPGYGYTF	TGTGCCAGCAGCGAATGGCCGACACCGGGCTATGGCTACACCTTC
TRBJ1-1	TRBV19	12	-	-	CAISGVVTEAFF	TGTGCCATTTCGGGGGTGGTGACTGAAGCTTTCTTT
TRBJ1-4	TRBV27	13	-	few	CASSLTINEKLFF	TGTGCCAGCAGTTTAACAATAAATGAAAAACTGTTTTTT
TRBJ2-7	TRBV19	11	-	-	CASSIDARQYF	TGTGCCAGTAGTATAGACGCAAGGCAGTACTTC
TRBJ1-3	TRBV28	16	-	-	CASSLAVGQFGNTIYF	TGTGCCAGCAGTTTAGCAGTCGGGCAGTTTGGAAACACCATATATTTT
TRBJ2-1	TRBV6-6	13	-	-	CATDRESYNEQFF	TGTGCCACAGACAGAGAATCCTACAATGAGCAGTTCTTC
TRBJ2-2	TRBV11-2	12	-	-	CASSLATGELFF	TGTGCCAGCAGCTTAGCGACCGGGGAGCTGTTTTTT
TRBJ2-3	TRBV5-1	16	-	-	CASSLGIPVMEDTQYF	TGCGCCAGCAGCTTGGGCATTCCCGTCATGGAAGATACGCAGTATTTT
TRBJ1-3	TRBV7-2	15	TRBD1	-	CASSSGTGHGNTIYF	TGTGCCAGCAGCTCCGGGACAGGGCATGGAAACACCATATATTTT
TRBJ1-5	TRBV19	15	TRBD1	once	CASTPADRGLQPQHF	TGTGCCAGTACCCCGGCGGACAGGGGGCTGCAGCCCCAGCATTTT
TRBJ1-6	TRBV5-3	16	-	-	CARSLKRIRYNSPLHF	TGTGCCAGAAGCTTAAAACGGATTCGCTATAATTCACCCCTCCACTTT
TRBJ2-1	TRBV11-3	16	TRBD1	-	CASSSDRGSSYNEQFF	TGTGCCAGCAGCTCCGACAGGGGCAGCTCCTACAATGAGCAGTTCTTC
TRBJ1-6	TRBV30	13	-	few	CAWSVYENSPLHF	TGTGCCTGGAGTGTATACGAGAATTCACCCCTCCACTTT
TRBJ2-5	TRBV25-1	15	-	-	CASSEAGTTGETQYF	TGTGCCAGCAGTGAGGCCGGGACAACAGGAGAGACCCAGTACTTC
TRBJ2-3	TRBV19	14	-	-	CAAKRQASTDTQYF	TGTGCGGCCAAAAGGCAGGCCAGCACAGATACGCAGTATTTT
TRBJ1-4	TRBV5-1	14	-	-	CASSLGRDNEKLFF	TGCGCCAGCAGCTTGGGCAGAGATAATGAAAAACTGTTTTTT